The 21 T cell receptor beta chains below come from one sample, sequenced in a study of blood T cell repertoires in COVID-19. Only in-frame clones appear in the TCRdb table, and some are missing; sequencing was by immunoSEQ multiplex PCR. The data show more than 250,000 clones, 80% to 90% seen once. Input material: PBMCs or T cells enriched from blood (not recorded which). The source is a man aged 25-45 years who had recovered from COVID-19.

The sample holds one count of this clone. DNA of the CDR3: TGTGCCAGCAGCCCTACGGCGGGACAGCGAGGGTCGCCCCAGCATTTT. Translated: CASSPTAGQRGSPQHF. The gene calls are TRBV5-5 and TRBJ1-5, with 7 bases aligning to TRBD1. Per germline, CDR1 SGHKS and CDR2 YYEKEE (reference sequence). The J segment lost 9 bases and the V segment lost 4 bases, leaving 16 bases of the junction unmatched. This CDR3 is 16 amino acids long.

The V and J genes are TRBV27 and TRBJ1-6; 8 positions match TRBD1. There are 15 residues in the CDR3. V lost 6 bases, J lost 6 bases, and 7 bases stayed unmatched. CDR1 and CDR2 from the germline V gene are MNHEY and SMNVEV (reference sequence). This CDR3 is CASSTQGAGNSPLHF. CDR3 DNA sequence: TGTGCCAGCAGCACCCAGGGGGCTGGTAATTCACCCCTCCACTTT.

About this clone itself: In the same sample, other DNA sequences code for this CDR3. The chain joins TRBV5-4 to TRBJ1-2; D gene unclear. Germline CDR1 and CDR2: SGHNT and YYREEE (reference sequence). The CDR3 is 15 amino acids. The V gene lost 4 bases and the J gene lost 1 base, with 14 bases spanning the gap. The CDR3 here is CASSPTGTVNYGYTF. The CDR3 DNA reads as TGTGCCAGCAGCCCGACGGGAACTGTTAACTATGGCTACACCTTC.

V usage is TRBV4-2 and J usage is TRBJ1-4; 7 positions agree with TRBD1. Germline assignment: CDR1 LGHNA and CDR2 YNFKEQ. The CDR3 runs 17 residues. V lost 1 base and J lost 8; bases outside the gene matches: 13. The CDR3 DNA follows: TGTGCCAGCAGCCAAGTTATCAGGGGGTCCCTGGCGGAAAAACTGTTTTTT. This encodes CASSQVIRGSLAEKLFF.

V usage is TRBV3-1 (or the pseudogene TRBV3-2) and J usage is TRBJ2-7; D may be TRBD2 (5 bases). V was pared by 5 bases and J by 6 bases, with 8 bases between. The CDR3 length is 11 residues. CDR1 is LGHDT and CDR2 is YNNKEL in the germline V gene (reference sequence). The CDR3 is CASSERGEQYF. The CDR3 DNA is TGTGCCAGCAGCGAACGGGGCGAGCAGTACTTC.

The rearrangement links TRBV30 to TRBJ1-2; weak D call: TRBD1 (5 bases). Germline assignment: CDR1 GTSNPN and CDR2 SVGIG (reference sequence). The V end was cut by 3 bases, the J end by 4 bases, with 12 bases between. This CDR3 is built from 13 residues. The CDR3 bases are TGTGCCTGGAGCTCAGGGCGTGGCTATGGCTACACCTTC. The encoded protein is CAWSSGRGYGYTF.

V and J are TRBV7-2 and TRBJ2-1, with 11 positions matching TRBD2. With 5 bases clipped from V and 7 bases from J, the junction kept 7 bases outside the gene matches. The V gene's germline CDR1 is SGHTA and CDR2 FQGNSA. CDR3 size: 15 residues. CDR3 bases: TGTGCCAGCAGCCAGACTAGCGGGGTAAGAAATGAGCAGTTCTTC. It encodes CASSQTSGVRNEQFF.

The CDR3 DNA is TGTGCCAGTAGTTGGTCGGGTCCAGAGACCCAGTACTTC. This codes for CASSWSGPETQYF. This chain connects TRBV19 to TRBJ2-5, with D unresolved. The CDR3 sequence is 13 residues long. V was clipped by 5 bases and J by 4 bases, with 11 bases between them. Germline loops: CDR1 LNHDA, CDR2 SQIVND (reference sequence).

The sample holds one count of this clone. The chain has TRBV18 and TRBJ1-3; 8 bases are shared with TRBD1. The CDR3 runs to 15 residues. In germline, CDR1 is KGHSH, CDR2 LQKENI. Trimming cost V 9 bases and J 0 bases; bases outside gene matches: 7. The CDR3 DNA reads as TGTGCCAGTGGGACAGGTCAAAACTCTGGAAACACCATATATTTT. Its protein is CASGTGQNSGNTIYF.

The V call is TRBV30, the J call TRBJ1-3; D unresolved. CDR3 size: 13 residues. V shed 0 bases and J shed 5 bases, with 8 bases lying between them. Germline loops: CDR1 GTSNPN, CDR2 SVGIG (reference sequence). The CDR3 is CAWSVSYRNTIYF. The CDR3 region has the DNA TGTGCCTGGAGTGTATCTTATCGAAACACCATATATTTT.

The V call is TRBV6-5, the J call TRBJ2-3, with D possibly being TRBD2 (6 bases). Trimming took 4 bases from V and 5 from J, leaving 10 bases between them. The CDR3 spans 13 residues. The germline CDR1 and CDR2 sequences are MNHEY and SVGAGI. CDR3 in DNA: TGTGCCAGCAGTTCTGGGACTGGAGATACGCAGTATTTT. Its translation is CASSSGTGDTQYF.

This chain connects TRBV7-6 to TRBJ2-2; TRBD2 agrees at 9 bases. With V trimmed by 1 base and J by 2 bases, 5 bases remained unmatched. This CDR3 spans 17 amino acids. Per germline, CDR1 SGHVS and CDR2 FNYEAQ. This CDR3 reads CASSLGPAGGNTGELFF. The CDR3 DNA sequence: TGTGCCAGCAGCTTAGGCCCAGCGGGGGGCAACACCGGGGAGCTGTTTTTT.

The CDR3 sequence is CASRFLTGGYGYTF. The CDR3 bases are TGTGCCAGCAGATTTTTGACAGGAGGTTATGGCTACACCTTC. The chain employs TRBV6-5 and TRBJ1-2, with D tentatively TRBD1 (6 bases). The germline V and J ends were trimmed by 6 bases and 5 bases, with 16 bases remaining between them. This CDR3 spans 14 amino acids. Germline loops: CDR1 MNHEY, CDR2 SVGAGI.

This CDR3 reads CASSYTLTGGNEKLFF. Here the CDR3 DNA reads TGTGCCAGCAGTTACACATTGACAGGGGGCAATGAAAAACTGTTTTTT. This chain links TRBV6-5 with TRBJ1-4; 10 bases are a match to TRBD1. The junction had 5 bases not matched to a gene; V was cut back by 2 bases and J by 5 bases. Per germline, CDR1 MNHEY and CDR2 SVGAGI. The CDR3 is 16 residues long.

As DNA, the CDR3 is TGTGCCTGGACTATATTTGGTTTAGGGGCGAGGTATGGCTACACCTTC. Translating gives CAWTIFGLGARYGYTF. This rearrangement joins TRBV30 to TRBJ1-2; a possible D gene is TRBD1 (5 bases). Germline V CDR1 and CDR2: GTSNPN, SVGIG (reference sequence). Trimming pared 4 bases from V and 5 bases from J, leaving 23 bases between. The CDR3 spans 16 residues.

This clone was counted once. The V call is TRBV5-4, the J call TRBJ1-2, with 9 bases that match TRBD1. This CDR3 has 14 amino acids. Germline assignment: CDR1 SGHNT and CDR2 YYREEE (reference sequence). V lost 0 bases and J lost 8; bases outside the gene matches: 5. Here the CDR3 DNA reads TGTGCCAGCAGCTTGGACAGGGGGCTAACGGGCTACACCTTC. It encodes CASSLDRGLTGYTF.

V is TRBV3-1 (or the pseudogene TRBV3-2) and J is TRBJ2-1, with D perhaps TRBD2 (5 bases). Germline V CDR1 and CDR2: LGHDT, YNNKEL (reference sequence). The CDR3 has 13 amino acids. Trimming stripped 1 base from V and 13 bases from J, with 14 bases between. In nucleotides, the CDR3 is TGTGCCAGCAGCCAAGTCAGGAGAGCGGCTCAGTTCTTC. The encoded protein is CASSQVRRAAQFF.

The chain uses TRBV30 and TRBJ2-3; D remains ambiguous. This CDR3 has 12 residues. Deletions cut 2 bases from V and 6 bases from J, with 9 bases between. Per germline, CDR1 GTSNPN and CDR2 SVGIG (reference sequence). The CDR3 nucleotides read TGTGCCTGGAGTTTAAACTTCGATACGCAGTATTTT. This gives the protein CAWSLNFDTQYF. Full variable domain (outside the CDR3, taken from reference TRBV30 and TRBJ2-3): SQTIHQWPATLVQPVGSPLSLECTVEGTSNPNLYWYRQAAGRGLQLLFYSVGIGQISSEVPQNLSASRPQDRQFILSSKKLLLSDSGFYLCAWSLNFDTQYFGPGTRLTVL.

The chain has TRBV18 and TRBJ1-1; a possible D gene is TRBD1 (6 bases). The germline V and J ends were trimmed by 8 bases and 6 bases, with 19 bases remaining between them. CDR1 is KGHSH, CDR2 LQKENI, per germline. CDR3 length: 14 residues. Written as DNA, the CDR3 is TGTGCCAGCCGACTGGGAGGGGGTGCCTCTGAAGCTTTCTTT. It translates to CASRLGGGASEAFF.

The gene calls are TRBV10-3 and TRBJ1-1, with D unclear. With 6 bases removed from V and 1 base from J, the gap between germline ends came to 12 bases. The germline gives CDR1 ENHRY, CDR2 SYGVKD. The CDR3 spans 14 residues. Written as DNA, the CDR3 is TGTGCCATCAGGGCAGATTCGTGGAACACTGAAGCTTTCTTT. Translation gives CAIRADSWNTEAFF.

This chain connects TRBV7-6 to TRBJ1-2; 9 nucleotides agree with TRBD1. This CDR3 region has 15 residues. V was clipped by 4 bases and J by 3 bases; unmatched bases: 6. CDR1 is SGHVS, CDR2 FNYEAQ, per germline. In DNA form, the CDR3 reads TGTGCCAGCAGCTCAATGGACAGGGGCGACTATGGCTACACCTTC. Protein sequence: CASSSMDRGDYGYTF.